The T cell receptor beta chain under discussion was sequenced for a study of identical twins (dated by TCRdb to 2016 to 2018). Notes on the research overall: To test whether fetal clonotypes persist, the study used deep sequencing on TCR alpha and beta repertoires from monozygotic twins, unrelated adults of various ages, and cord blood. Replicate twin experiments were performed at different times using different library preparation protocols to rule out contamination. Study-level results and caveats: Out-of-frame TCR alpha sequences shared between twins showed an excess of low generation-probability sequences compared with coincidental sharing between unrelated individuals. Zero-insertion analyses could be partly confounded by invariant T cells such as MAIT and iNKT, although diverse VJ usage argued against such confounding for most clonotypes. In monozygotic twins, out-of-frame TCR alpha sharing was systematically underestimated by recombination models, although the models agreed with sharing between unrelated individuals. Abundant cord blood beta clonotypes had fewer insertions, young adult naive repertoires showed a similar but weaker trend, and memory repertoires showed no such trend. A weaker excess of twin sharing was found in beta out-of-frame sequences because the signal-to-noise ratio was lowered by fewer shared sequences. Because the same donors could not be followed over many years, the conclusions depended on cross-sectional statistical analysis.

Every donor in the study was a healthy Caucasian. Three pairs of female monozygotic twins, all aged about 18 to 29 years, made up the twin cohort. Positive isolation kits from Invitrogen were used to isolate CD4+ and CD8+ T cell populations. This clonotype was found a few times. Its antigen has not been determined. Nothing much larger sits one base from this clone, and base qualities are not available. The junction shows trimming of 2 bases on V and 3 bases on J, plus 17 bases between the germline ends. Taken from the germline V gene (reference sequence), the CDR1 and CDR2 loops are SEHNR and FQNEAQ. Reading from cysteine to phenylalanine, the CDR3 counts 16 amino acids. Of all the DNA, just the CDR3 is kept, 48 bases in frame from base 1. The library was obtained by 5' RACE. Sequencing instrument: Illumina HiSeq 2000. Template switching added a universal primer binding site, and the final cDNA carried a unique molecular identifier that allowed TCR cDNA molecules to be counted accurately. Specific primers in the conserved constant-segment region were used to synthesize first-strand cDNA for TCR alpha and beta chains. To control for contamination, every cDNA library was double barcoded, receiving both a SMART-Mk sample barcode and Illumina barcodes. TruSeq adapter sequences and Illumina sample barcodes were added in two successive PCR steps. The TCR alpha and beta cDNA libraries were sequenced on the Illumina HiSeq platform using custom primers. On the study's bioinformatics: Unique molecular identifiers were extracted from raw reads with MiGEC, and CDR3 positions were determined with MiXCR. For each individual, recombination models were inferred using an EM algorithm with the repgenHMM and IGoR tools. Shared clonotypes were analyzed with the tcR package in R, and sharing was normalized by the product of cloneset sizes. To study raw recombination free of thymic and clonal selection effects, out-of-frame nonproductive sequences were analyzed. Clones were called with MiXCR by TCRdb after fastp trimmed the public reads at Q25, and only in-frame beta chains were retained. Entries are consolidated by CDR3 protein sequence, retaining the most common genes and DNA. TCRdb assigned the V and J calls; the authors' analysis was not used. For this sample there are roughly 350,000 distinct CDR3 sequences; around an eighth appear just once. Jointly, the top ten make up around 7.8% of the sample.

Another study also made use of these data, one on yellow fever vaccine responses in identical twins. The other study reports the following: The authors reported that the T cell response to vaccination in identical twins appeared partly convergent and partly personalized. In identical twins, the study followed T cell clones that responded to the vaccine with precision.

This clonotype was obtained from a woman younger than 30 in good health. Recombination linked TRBV7-9 to TRBJ2-7; matching of 5 bases hints at TRBD1 as the D gene. The sample taken for sequencing was CD8+ T cells sorted from blood. This receptor has the CDR3 CASSLRGTGDFYEQYF. DNA sequence: TGTGCCAGCAGCTTACGAGGCACAGGCGACTTCTACGAGCAGTACTTC.